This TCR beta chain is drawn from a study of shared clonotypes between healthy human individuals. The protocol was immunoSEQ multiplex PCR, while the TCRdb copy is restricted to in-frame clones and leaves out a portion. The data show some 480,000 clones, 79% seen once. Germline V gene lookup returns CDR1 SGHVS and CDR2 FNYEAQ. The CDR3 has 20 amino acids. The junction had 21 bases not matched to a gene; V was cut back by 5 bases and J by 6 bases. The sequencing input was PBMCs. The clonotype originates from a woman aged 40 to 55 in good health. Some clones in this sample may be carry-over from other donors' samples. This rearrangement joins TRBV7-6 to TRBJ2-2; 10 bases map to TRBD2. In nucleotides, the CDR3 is TGTGCCAGCAGCCCCATCGCAGGGGGTGGGCCTAGCGGGAGCGCCGGGGAGCTGTTTTTT. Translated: CASSPIAGGGPSGSAGELFF.